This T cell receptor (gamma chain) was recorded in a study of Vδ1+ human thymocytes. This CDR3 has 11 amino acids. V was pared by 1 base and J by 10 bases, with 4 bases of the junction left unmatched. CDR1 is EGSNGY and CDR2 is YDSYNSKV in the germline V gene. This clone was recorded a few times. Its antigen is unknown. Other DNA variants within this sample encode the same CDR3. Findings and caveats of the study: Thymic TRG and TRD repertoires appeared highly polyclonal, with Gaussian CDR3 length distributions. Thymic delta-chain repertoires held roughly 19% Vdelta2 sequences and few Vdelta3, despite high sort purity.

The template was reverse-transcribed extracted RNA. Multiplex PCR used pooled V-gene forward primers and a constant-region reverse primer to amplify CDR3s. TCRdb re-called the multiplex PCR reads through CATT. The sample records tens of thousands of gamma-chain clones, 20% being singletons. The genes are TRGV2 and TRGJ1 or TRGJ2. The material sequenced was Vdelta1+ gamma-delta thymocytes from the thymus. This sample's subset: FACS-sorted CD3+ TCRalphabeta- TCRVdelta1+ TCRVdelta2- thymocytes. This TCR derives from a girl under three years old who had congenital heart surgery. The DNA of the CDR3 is TGTGCCACCTGGGACGGCACCAAGAAACTCTTT. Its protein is CATWDGTKKLF.